This TCR beta chain was observed in a study of T cells in Graves' hyperthyroidism and ophthalmopathy (dated by TCRdb to the late 2010s). Study-level background: Peripheral blood samples were taken at initial diagnosis, before any treatment was given. After sampling, hyperthyroidism patients received methimazole starting at 30 mg daily, and ophthalmopathy patients received high-dose intravenous methylprednisolone. The study also compared thyroid tissue and blood T-cell repertoires from several Graves' hyperthyroidism patients. According to the paper, TCR Vbeta CDR3 sequencing was carried out on 135 peripheral blood samples, which came from 40 to 45 ophthalmopathy, approximately 78 hyperthyroidism and approximately 17 progressor patients. An independent validation cohort of around 19 hyperthyroidism patients and roughly 16 patients who later progressed to ophthalmopathy tested prospective prediction of ophthalmopathy. The approximately 100 discovery patients were divided at random into training and test sets in a 7:3 ratio. To identify distinguishing TCR V-J signatures, a discovery cohort of 100 or so patients was used, comprising 43 with Graves' ophthalmopathy and about 59 with stable Graves' hyperthyroidism.

Of note for this clonotype: Its antigen is unknown. The record has no base qualities; no much larger clone is one base away.

Stable Graves' hyperthyroidism was defined as the absence of progression to ophthalmopathy over 18 months of follow-up. Hyperthyroidism patients were aged 18 to 65 years and newly diagnosed, with disease duration of less than 2 months. The study excluded patients with uncontrolled infections, other autoimmune diseases, pregnancy or lactation. Diagnoses were based on clinical symptoms, serum thyroxine and TRAb, thyroid ultrasound and orbital computed tomography. Ficoll-Paque density gradient centrifugation was used to isolate PBMCs from around 9.1 ml of fresh peripheral blood. Total RNA was extracted with Trizol reagent, and quality was checked on an Agilent 2100 Bioanalyzer. The TCR beta CDR3 regions were amplified from RNA transcripts. The first round of RT-PCR for the TCR CDR3 was performed with the HTBI primer set and the Qiagen OneStep RT-PCR kit. Libraries were constructed in a second round of multiplex PCR, after which size selection and purification were performed. Sequencing of the libraries was done on an Illumina HiSeq2000 using paired-end 100 bp reads. The authors' analysis ran thus. SOAPnuke was used to process the raw data, throwing out any read that contained adapters or uncalled bases, had a mean Phred below 15, or lacked an exact constant-primer or identifier match. COPE v1.2.5 was used to merge high-quality paired reads, and clonotypes were defined as unique nucleotide sequences. MiTCR v1.1 was used to align clonotypes to the IMGT TRBV, TRBD and TRBJ reference segments. The analysis was restricted to V-J combinations with a frequency above 0.0001, which together covered roughly 99% of the repertoires. A TCS score was defined as the ratio of F50 (clonal expansion) to E x V (chaos), with BLOSUM62-based TCRdist applied between CDR3 peptides within each V-J. Welch's t-statistics and random forest reduced around 520 V-J features to under 15, which were used in a naive Bayes classifier (R e1071). TCRdb reprocessed the public reads (quality trimming at Q25 with fastp, clone calling with MiXCR) and kept in-frame beta chains. All rows with the same CDR3 protein become a single entry with the most common DNA and genes. The V and J calls were determined by TCRdb, not by the authors. For this sample the table gives roughly 350,000 distinct CDR3 sequences, of which roughly 14% were detected only once. The ten largest clones add up to about 26% of the sample.

Based on the germline V gene (reference sequence), the CDR1 and CDR2 sequences are LNHDA and SQIVND. Trimming at the junction amounts to 4 bases on V and 0 bases on J, and the germline ends lie 9 bases apart. The CDR3 runs 15 amino acids, cysteine and phenylalanine included. Only the CDR3 DNA is retained, 45 bases long and in frame from the first base. Summary of the overall study and its limitations: Sample size was not statistically predetermined, and blinding of investigators to group allocation was not performed. In validation, progression to ophthalmopathy was predicted by the model with almost 71% sensitivity and around 76% specificity, a median of around 5.9 months before onset. Most expanded thyroid clonotypes (frequency above 0.001) were also found in blood, which suggests that blood repertoires may mirror thyroid immune responses. Ophthalmopathy was separated from stable hyperthyroidism by a 13 V-J signature model, with around 90% sensitivity and approximately 81% specificity obtained in cross-validation and 80%/75% obtained in testing.

Sequencing was done on a sample of blood. Recombination connected TRBV19 to TRBJ2-2, with the D call perhaps TRBD1 or TRBD2, as 5 bases match in each case. The TCR comes from a woman aged 30 to 39 with Graves' hyperthyroidism. The CDR3: CASSRGRSNTGELFF. The DNA sequence is TGTGCCAGTAGTAGGGGGAGATCGAACACCGGGGAGCTGTTTTTT.